Shown below are 27 T cell receptor beta chains from a single sample sequenced in a study of blood T cell repertoires in COVID-19. The assay was immunoSEQ multiplex PCR, and TCRdb's table has in-frame clones only and misses some. The table includes about 200,000 clones, 70% to 90% detected once. Sequences were obtained from peripheral blood. The receptors were sampled from an older woman with COVID-19, enrolled during active disease.

The chain uses TRBV9 and TRBJ2-3, with TRBD1 identical over 9 bases. Germline CDR1 is SGDLS and CDR2 is YYNGEE. The J segment lost 4 bases and the V segment lost 5 bases, leaving 17 bases of the junction unmatched. There are 18 residues in the CDR3. This CDR3 is CASSGNRGRDRRPDTQYF. The CDR3 nucleotides read TGTGCCAGCAGTGGGAACAGGGGGCGAGATCGCCGCCCAGATACGCAGTATTTT.

The chain joins TRBV30 to TRBJ1-6; TRBD1 agrees at 7 bases. After removal of 6 bases from V and 4 bases from J, the junction contained 6 bases not matched to a gene. CDR3 length equals 14 residues. CDR1 and CDR2 from the germline V gene are GTSNPN and SVGIG (reference sequence). This CDR3 is CACRDSAYNSPLHF. CDR3 DNA: TGTGCCTGCCGGGACAGCGCTTATAATTCACCCCTCCACTTT. Full variable domain (missing parts from reference TRBV30 and TRBJ1-6): SQTIHQWPATLVQPVGSPLSLECTVEGTSNPNLYWYRQAAGRGLQLLFYSVGIGQISSEVPQNLSASRPQDRQFILSSKKLLLSDSGFYLCACRDSAYNSPLHFGNGTRLTVT.

The chain has TRBV5-1 and TRBJ1-5, with TRBD1 matching over 8 bases. The J segment lost 1 base and the V segment lost 0 bases, leaving 0 bases of the junction unmatched. This CDR3 spans 15 amino acids. Per the germline V gene, CDR1 is SGHRS and CDR2 is YFSETQ. The CDR3 reads CASSLGTGSNQPQHF. The CDR3 DNA follows: TGCGCCAGCAGCTTGGGGACAGGGAGCAATCAGCCCCAGCATTTT.

The chain combines TRBV6-5 with TRBJ1-1; a weak D match, TRBD1 (5 bases). V was pared by 5 bases and J by 1 base, with 14 bases between. The CDR3 totals 15 residues. Germline-derived CDR1 and CDR2 are MNHEY and SVGAGI. CDR3 amino acids: CASSTPGGSNTEAFF. CDR3 nucleotides: TGTGCCAGCAGTACCCCCGGGGGGTCGAACACTGAAGCTTTCTTT.

The chain uses TRBV27 and TRBJ2-6; D remains ambiguous. Per germline, CDR1 MNHEY and CDR2 SMNVEV (reference sequence). The CDR3 sequence is 11 residues long. CDR3 loop: CPAGGANVLTF. CDR3 coding DNA: TGTCCCGCCGGGGGGGCCAACGTCCTGACTTTC.

This sequence joins TRBV6-5 and TRBJ1-1, with D unresolved. The CDR3 length is 14 residues. Germline CDR1 and CDR2: MNHEY and SVGAGI. With 0 bases removed from V and 4 bases from J, the gap between germline ends came to 9 bases. In DNA, the CDR3 is TGTGCCAGCAGTTACTCCGGGAGATCCACTGAAGCTTTCTTT. This codes for CASSYSGRSTEAFF.

The genes are TRBV6-2 or TRBV6-3 and TRBJ2-5; D remains unclear. V lost 0 bases and J lost 3, with 17 bases in between. CDR3 size: 17 residues. Germline V gene data show CDR1 as MNHEY and CDR2 as SVGEGT. The CDR3 is CASSYSNVGPEEETQYF. The DNA of the CDR3 is TGTGCCAGCAGTTACTCGAACGTTGGGCCGGAAGAAGAGACCCAGTACTTC.

V and J are TRBV5-8 and TRBJ1-6; weak D call: TRBD1 (5 bases). From germline, CDR1 is SGHTS and CDR2 YDEGEE. This CDR3 is built from 15 residues. V lost 4 bases to trimming and J lost 6 bases, with 14 bases between them. The CDR3 loop reads CASSPVGQSNSPLHF. CDR3 nucleotide sequence: TGTGCCAGCAGCCCGGTGGGGCAGAGTAATTCACCCCTCCACTTT.

The rearrangement uses TRBV5-4 and TRBJ2-1, with 7 bases that match TRBD2. J lost 6 bases, V lost 4 bases, and 16 bases had no gene match. Germline V gene sequence: CDR1 SGHNT, CDR2 YYREEE (reference sequence). This CDR3 has 17 amino acids. CDR3 coding DNA: TGTGCCAGCAGCGCTTGGGGGGGAATCGGGAGATTCAATGAGCAGTTCTTC. This sequence encodes CASSAWGGIGRFNEQFF.

Points on this clone: This sequence may be a read error, since a much larger clone differs from it by one base. The chain has TRBV25-1 and TRBJ2-7; D not certain. The CDR3 contains 11 residues. Germline assignment: CDR1 MGHDK and CDR2 SYGVNS. V shed 5 bases and J shed 3 bases, with 5 bases lying between them. CDR3 bases: TGTGCCAGCAGTCGACTCTACGAGCAGTACTTC. It yields the protein CASSRLYEQYF.

The V gene is TRBV5-1, the J gene TRBJ1-2; TRBD1 aligns across 8 bases. Germline CDR1 reads SGHRS; CDR2 reads YFSETQ. The V and J ends lost 0 bases and 8 bases, in that order; junction bases with no gene match: 12. CDR3 length equals 16 residues. CDR3 region: CASSLGPLDRVGGYTF. In DNA form, the CDR3 reads TGCGCCAGCAGCTTGGGCCCCCTGGACAGGGTAGGGGGCTACACCTTC.

The chain combines TRBV11-1 with TRBJ2-7; D gene unclear. The germline V gene encodes CDR1 SGHAT and CDR2 FQDESV (reference sequence). Between the trimmed V and J ends, which lost 5 bases and 7 bases, there was a span of 18 bases. CDR3 length: 14 residues. The CDR3 DNA reads TGTGCCAGCAGCCCCCCGGTCCAAACTTGGGAGCAGTACTTC. Translation: CASSPPVQTWEQYF.

The chain recombines TRBV2 with TRBJ2-2; 7 bases are a match to TRBD1. CDR1 and CDR2 from the germline V gene are SNHLY and FYNNEI. Trimming took 6 bases from V and 1 from J; bases not matched to a gene: 2. This CDR3 is built from 14 residues. In DNA form, the CDR3 reads TGTGCCAGCAGAAACAGGGGGAACACCGGGGAGCTGTTTTTT. The encoded protein is CASRNRGNTGELFF.

This clone was picked up one time. The chain couples TRBV30 to TRBJ2-2; TRBD2 matches at 12 bases. This CDR3 has 18 amino acids. Germline V gene lookup returns CDR1 GTSNPN and CDR2 SVGIG (reference sequence). V lost 2 bases and J lost 1; bases outside the gene matches: 8. This chain's CDR3 is CAWSRYRLAGVNTGELFF. CDR3 in DNA: TGTGCCTGGAGTCGATACCGACTAGCGGGAGTGAACACCGGGGAGCTGTTTTTT. Together with reference TRBV30 and TRBJ2-2, the CDR3 gives the full variable domain: SQTIHQWPATLVQPVGSPLSLECTVEGTSNPNLYWYRQAAGRGLQLLFYSVGIGQISSEVPQNLSASRPQDRQFILSSKKLLLSDSGFYLCAWSRYRLAGVNTGELFFGEGSRLTVL.

A single count supports this clone. This chain links TRBV19 with TRBJ2-1; TRBD2 aligns across 8 bases. CDR1 LNHDA and CDR2 SQIVND come from the germline V gene (reference sequence). Germline trimming cut 7 bases from V and 6 bases from J; bases unmatched to any gene: 8. The CDR3 runs to 14 residues. The DNA of the CDR3 is TGTGCCAGTACACCCAGGCTAGCGGGCAATGAGCAGTTCTTC. Translated: CASTPRLAGNEQFF.

This chain connects TRBV7-3 to TRBJ2-5; TRBD1 is a possible D gene (5 bases). Between the trimmed V and J ends, which lost 5 bases and 5 bases, there was a span of 12 bases. CDR1 and CDR2 from the germline V gene are SGHTA and FQGTGA. The CDR3 runs to 13 residues. CDR3 amino acids: CASSPGNRETQYF. The CDR3 nucleotides are TGTGCCAGCAGCCCAGGGAATCGGGAGACCCAGTACTTC.

Notes on this clone: Additional DNA sequences in this sample encode the identical CDR3. The CDR3 spells CASSLTGRDYNSPLHF. The CDR3 region has the DNA TGTGCCAGCAGCTTAACAGGGAGAGATTATAATTCACCCCTCCACTTT. This chain uses TRBV7-3 with TRBJ1-6, with no clear D. Germline-derived CDR1 and CDR2 are SGHTA and FQGTGA. The CDR3 spans 16 residues. Trimming removed 0 bases at V and 4 bases at J, with 10 bases between.

The V call is TRBV4-3, the J call TRBJ2-7; 9 bases fit TRBD1. Germline V gives CDR1 LGHNA, CDR2 YSLEER. The CDR3 has 15 amino acids. Trimming took 0 bases from V and 5 from J; bases not matched to a gene: 5. The CDR3: CASSQDYRGPNEQYF. The CDR3 bases are TGCGCCAGCAGCCAAGATTACAGGGGGCCCAACGAGCAGTACTTC.

The rearrangement joins TRBV19 to TRBJ1-4, with a weak D call TRBD1 (6 bases). CDR1 and CDR2 (germline): LNHDA, SQIVND (reference sequence). This CDR3 has 13 residues. V shed 3 bases and J shed 8 bases, with 10 bases lying between them. This CDR3 reads CASSMGAGEKLFF. DNA of the CDR3: TGTGCCAGTAGTATGGGGGCAGGAGAAAAACTGTTTTTT. The variable domain in full, with the rest retrieved from reference TRBV19 and TRBJ1-4, is DGGITQSPKYLFRKEGQNVTLSCEQNLNHDAMYWYRQDPGQGLRLIYYSQIVNDFQKGDIAEGYSVSREKKESFPLTVTSAQKNPTAFYLCASSMGAGEKLFFGSGTQLSVL.

This chain links TRBV5-1 with TRBJ1-1, with TRBD1 matching over 9 bases. After removal of 4 bases from V and 4 bases from J, the junction contained 8 bases not matched to a gene. The CDR3 sequence is 15 residues long. Germline CDR1 SGHRS, CDR2 YFSETQ. The chain's CDR3 is CASSAGQGQGTEAFF. Here the CDR3 DNA reads TGCGCCAGCAGCGCCGGACAGGGGCAGGGCACTGAAGCTTTCTTT.

V usage is TRBV10-3 and J usage is TRBJ1-6; no firm D call. Deletions cut 0 bases from V and 8 bases from J, with 8 bases between. The CDR3 has 14 residues. CDR1 ENHRY and CDR2 SYGVKD come from the germline V gene. The DNA of the CDR3 is TGTGCCATCAGTGAGTCGAGTGGTTATTCACCCCTCCACTTT. As protein: CAISESSGYSPLHF.

The genes are TRBV29-1 and TRBJ2-3, with 7 bases lining up with TRBD1. CDR1 SQVTM and CDR2 ANQGSEA come from the germline V gene. The CDR3 length is 12 residues. V lost 7 bases and J lost 6; bases outside the gene matches: 7. Here the CDR3 DNA reads TGCAGCGGGGGGACAGCAAAGGATACGCAGTATTTT. Translating it yields CSGGTAKDTQYF.

The chain is built from TRBV15 and TRBJ1-2; D is possibly TRBD1 (5 bases). Per the germline V gene, CDR1 is LNHNV and CDR2 is YYDKDF (reference sequence). Trimming shortened V by 2 bases and J by 1 base, and 14 bases separated the two germline ends. The CDR3 is made up of 16 amino acids. This chain's CDR3 is CATSRKTGTLNYGYTF. The CDR3 bases are TGTGCCACCAGCAGAAAAACCGGGACTCTTAACTATGGCTACACCTTC. The variable domain in full, with the rest retrieved from reference TRBV15 and TRBJ1-2, is DAMVIQNPRYQVTQFGKPVTLSCSQTLNHNVMYWYQQKSSQAPKLLFHYYDKDFNNEADTPDNFQSRRPNTSFCFLDIRSPGLGDTAMYLCATSRKTGTLNYGYTFGSGTRLTVV.

This clone was observed a few times. The rearrangement joins TRBV7-8 to TRBJ1-6; D perhaps matches TRBD1 (5 bases). CDR1 and CDR2 (germline): SGHVS, FQNEAQ. This CDR3 has 16 residues. V gave up 4 bases and J gave up 5 bases, with 15 bases separating them. The CDR3 reads CASSSRVVSNNSPLHF. CDR3 nucleotides: TGTGCCAGCAGCTCCAGGGTAGTTAGTAATAATTCACCCCTCCACTTT.

This chain's CDR3 is CASSAGAKGEQYF. CDR3 DNA sequence: TGTGCCAGCAGTGCGGGAGCCAAAGGGGAGCAGTACTTC. The gene calls are TRBV28 and TRBJ2-7; 7 nucleotides align to TRBD2. Germline CDR1 MDHEN, CDR2 SYDVKM. The junction had 8 bases not matched to a gene; V was cut back by 5 bases and J by 7 bases. The CDR3 is made up of 13 amino acids.

The V gene is TRBV19, the J gene TRBJ1-4; TRBD1 agrees at 9 bases. V lost 5 bases, J lost 2 bases, and 3 bases stayed unmatched. This CDR3 spans 15 amino acids. Germline-derived CDR1 and CDR2 are LNHDA and SQIVND (reference sequence). CDR3 nucleotides: TGTGCCAGTAGTCAAGGGACAGGGACTAATGAAAAACTGTTTTTT. Protein sequence: CASSQGTGTNEKLFF.

This chain uses TRBV2 with TRBJ2-5, with 11 bases lining up with TRBD2. The CDR3 contains 13 residues. V trimming: 6 bases; J trimming: 5 bases; junction bases outside the gene matches: 2. The V gene's germline CDR1 is SNHLY and CDR2 FYNNEI. The CDR3 reads CASRTSGMETQYF. In DNA, the CDR3 is TGTGCCAGCAGGACTAGCGGGATGGAGACCCAGTACTTC.